This paragraph covers one TCR beta chain sequence. Its antigen is unknown. Assay used: immunoSEQ multiplex PCR; TCRdb lists only in-frame clones, some missing. The table includes 2.3 million or so clones, just over 90% detected once. This entry comes from a study of shared clonotypes between healthy human individuals. Study observations and caveats: Richness estimates generally favored naive over memory subsets. Rarefaction indicated that sorted-subset sequencing remained incomplete although depth was large. It was observed that about 5% of naive CD4 clonotypes were shared across a few donors. Non-shared clonotypes had lower generation probabilities than those shared by all four donors.

CDR1 is SQVTM, CDR2 ANQGSEA, per germline. CDR3 size: 13 residues. The chain is built from TRBV29-1 and TRBJ2-5; 7 nucleotides agree with TRBD1. Matching the DNA end better, TRBJ2-7 makes the J call doubtful. The clonotype comes from a man between 18 and 35 years old in good health. Some clones in this sample may be carry-over from other donors' samples. The specimen was naive CD4+ T cells from PBMCs. Subset meaning: CD45RA+ positively selected. The CDR3: CSVDSTGSYEQYF. The CDR3 region has the DNA TGCAGCGTTGACTCGACAGGGTCCTACGAGCAGTACTTC.